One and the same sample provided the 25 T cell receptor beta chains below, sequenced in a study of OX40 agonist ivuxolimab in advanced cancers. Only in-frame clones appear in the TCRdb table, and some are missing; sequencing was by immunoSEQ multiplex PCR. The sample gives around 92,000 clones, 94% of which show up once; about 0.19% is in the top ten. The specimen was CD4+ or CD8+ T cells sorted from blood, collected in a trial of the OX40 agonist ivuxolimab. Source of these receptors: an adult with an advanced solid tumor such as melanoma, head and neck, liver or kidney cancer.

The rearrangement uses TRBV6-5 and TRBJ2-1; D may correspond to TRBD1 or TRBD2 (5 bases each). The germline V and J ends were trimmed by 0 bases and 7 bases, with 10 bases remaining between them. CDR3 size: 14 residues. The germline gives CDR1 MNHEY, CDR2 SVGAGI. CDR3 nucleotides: TGTGCCAGCAGTTACTCGGGCTGGGGGAATGAGCAGTTCTTC. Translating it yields CASSYSGWGNEQFF.

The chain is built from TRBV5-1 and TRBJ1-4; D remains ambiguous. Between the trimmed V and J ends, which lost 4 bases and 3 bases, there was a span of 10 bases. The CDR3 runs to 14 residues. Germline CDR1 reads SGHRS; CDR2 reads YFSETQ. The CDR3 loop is CASSPVRSNEKLFF. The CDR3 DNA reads TGCGCCAGCAGCCCGGTTCGGTCTAATGAAAAACTGTTTTTT.

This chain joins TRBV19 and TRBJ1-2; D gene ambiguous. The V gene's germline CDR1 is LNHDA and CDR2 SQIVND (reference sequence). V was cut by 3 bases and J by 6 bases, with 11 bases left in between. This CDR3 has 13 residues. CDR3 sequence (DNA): TGTGCCAGTAGTATTTGGGGTTCGGATGGCTACACCTTC. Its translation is CASSIWGSDGYTF.

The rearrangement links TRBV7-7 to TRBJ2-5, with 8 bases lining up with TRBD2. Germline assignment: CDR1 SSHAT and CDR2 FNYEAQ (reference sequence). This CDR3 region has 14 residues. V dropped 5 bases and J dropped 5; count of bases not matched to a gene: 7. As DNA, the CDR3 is TGTGCCAGCAGCGGGAGCGGGGGTGGCGAGACCCAGTACTTC. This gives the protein CASSGSGGGETQYF.

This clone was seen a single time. The CDR3 sequence: CASSADIYEQYF. In nucleotides, the CDR3 is TGCGCCAGCAGCGCGGACATCTACGAGCAGTACTTC. The chain carries TRBV5-1 and TRBJ2-7, with D perhaps matching TRBD1 (5 bases). Germline-derived CDR1 and CDR2 are SGHRS and YFSETQ. The CDR3 totals 12 residues. V lost 4 bases, J lost 3 bases, and 8 bases lay in between.

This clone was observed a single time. The CDR3 reads CASSLSNQETQYF. CDR3 bases: TGTGCCAGCAGCCTGAGTAACCAAGAGACCCAGTACTTC. The chain carries TRBV7-8 and TRBJ2-5; no clear D. Germline V gives CDR1 SGHVS, CDR2 FQNEAQ. With 5 bases removed from V and 0 bases from J, the gap between germline ends came to 7 bases. The CDR3 runs to 13 residues. The full variable domain, completed using reference TRBV7-8 and TRBJ2-5, is GAGVSQSPRYKVAKRGQDVALRCDPISGHVSLFWYQQALGQGPEFLTYFQNEAQLDKSGLPSDRFFAERPEGSVSTLKIQRTQQEDSAVYLCASSLSNQETQYFGPGTRLLVL.

The CDR3 loop reads CASSPPHSPAGVYEQYF. The CDR3 coding sequence is TGTGCCAGCAGCCCCCCGCATAGTCCAGCGGGAGTTTACGAGCAGTACTTC. The chain uses TRBV9 and TRBJ2-7, with 8 bases lining up with TRBD2. V shed 4 bases, J shed 4 bases, and the junction held 16 bases outside the gene matches. Germline assignment: CDR1 SGDLS and CDR2 YYNGEE. This CDR3 has 17 residues.

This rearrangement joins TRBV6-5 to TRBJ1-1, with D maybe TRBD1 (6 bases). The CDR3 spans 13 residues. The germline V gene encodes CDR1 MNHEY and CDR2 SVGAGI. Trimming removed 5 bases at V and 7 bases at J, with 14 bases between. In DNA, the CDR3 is TGTGCCAGCAGTGCCCCCACAGGGTATGAAGCTTTCTTT. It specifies CASSAPTGYEAFF.

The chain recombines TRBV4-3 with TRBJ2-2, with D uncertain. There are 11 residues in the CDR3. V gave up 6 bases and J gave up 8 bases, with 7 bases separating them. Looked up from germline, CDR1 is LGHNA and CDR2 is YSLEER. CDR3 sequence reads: CASRLGGELFF. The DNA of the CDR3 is TGCGCCAGCAGGTTGGGAGGGGAGCTGTTTTTT.

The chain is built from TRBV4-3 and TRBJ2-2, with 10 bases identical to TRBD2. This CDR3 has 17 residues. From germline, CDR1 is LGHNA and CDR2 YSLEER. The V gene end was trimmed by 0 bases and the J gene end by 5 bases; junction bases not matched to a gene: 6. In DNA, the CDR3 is TGCGCCAGCAGCCAAGAGGGCGGACTAGCGGTAACCGGGGAGCTGTTTTTT. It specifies CASSQEGGLAVTGELFF.

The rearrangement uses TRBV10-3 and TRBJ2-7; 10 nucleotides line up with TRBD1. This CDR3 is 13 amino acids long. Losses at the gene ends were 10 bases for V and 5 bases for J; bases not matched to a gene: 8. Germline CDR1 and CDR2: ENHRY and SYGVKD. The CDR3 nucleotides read TGTGCCACGGGTGGGACAGGGGAAGACGAGCAGTACTTC. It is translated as CATGGTGEDEQYF.

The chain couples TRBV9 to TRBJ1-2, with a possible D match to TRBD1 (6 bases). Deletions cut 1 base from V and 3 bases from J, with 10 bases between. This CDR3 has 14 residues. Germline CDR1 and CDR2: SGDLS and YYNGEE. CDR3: CASSVQGIDYGYTF. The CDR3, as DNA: TGTGCCAGCAGCGTACAGGGGATCGACTATGGCTACACCTTC. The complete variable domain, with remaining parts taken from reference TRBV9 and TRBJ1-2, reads DSGVTQTPKHLITATGQRVTLRCSPRSGDLSVYWYQQSLDQGLQFLIQYYNGEERAKGNILERFSAQQFPDLHSELNLSSLELGDSALYFCASSVQGIDYGYTFGSGTRLTVV.

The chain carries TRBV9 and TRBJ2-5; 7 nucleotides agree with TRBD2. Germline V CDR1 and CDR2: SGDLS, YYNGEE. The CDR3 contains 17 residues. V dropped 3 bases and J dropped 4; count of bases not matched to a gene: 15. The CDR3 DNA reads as TGTGCCAGCAGCGAGGGATCGCTAGCGGCCGTTCGAGAGACCCAGTACTTC. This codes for CASSEGSLAAVRETQYF.

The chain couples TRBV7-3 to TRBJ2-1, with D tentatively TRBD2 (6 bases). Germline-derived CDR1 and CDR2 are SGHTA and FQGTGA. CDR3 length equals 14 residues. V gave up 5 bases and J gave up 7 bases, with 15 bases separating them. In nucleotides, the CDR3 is TGTGCCAGCAGCCAAGGGGCAGGGAGGAATGAGCAGTTCTTC. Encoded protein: CASSQGAGRNEQFF. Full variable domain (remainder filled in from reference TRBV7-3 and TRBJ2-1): GAGVSQTPSNKVTEKGKYVELRCDPISGHTALYWYRQSLGQGPEFLIYFQGTGAADDSGLPNDRFFAVRPEGSVSTLKIQRTERGDSAVYLCASSQGAGRNEQFFGPGTRLTVL.

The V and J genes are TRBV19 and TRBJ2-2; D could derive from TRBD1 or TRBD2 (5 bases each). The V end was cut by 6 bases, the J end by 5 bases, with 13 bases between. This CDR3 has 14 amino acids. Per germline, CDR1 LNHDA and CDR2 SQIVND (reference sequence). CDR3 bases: TGTGCCAGTAGGGCGAGCGAGGGGACCGGGGAGCTGTTTTTT. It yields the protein CASRASEGTGELFF.

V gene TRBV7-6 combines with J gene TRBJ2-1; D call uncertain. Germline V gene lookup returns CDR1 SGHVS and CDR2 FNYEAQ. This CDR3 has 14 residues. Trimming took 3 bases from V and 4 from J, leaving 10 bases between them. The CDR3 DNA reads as TGTGCCAGCAGCTTGGGCGGTACTTACAATGAGCAGTTCTTC. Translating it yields CASSLGGTYNEQFF.

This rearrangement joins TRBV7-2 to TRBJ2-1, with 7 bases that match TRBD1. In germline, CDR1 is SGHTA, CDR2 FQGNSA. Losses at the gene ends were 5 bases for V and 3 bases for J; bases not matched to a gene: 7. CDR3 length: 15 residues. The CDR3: CASSRAGGNYNEQFF. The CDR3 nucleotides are TGTGCCAGCAGCCGCGCAGGGGGAAACTACAATGAGCAGTTCTTC.

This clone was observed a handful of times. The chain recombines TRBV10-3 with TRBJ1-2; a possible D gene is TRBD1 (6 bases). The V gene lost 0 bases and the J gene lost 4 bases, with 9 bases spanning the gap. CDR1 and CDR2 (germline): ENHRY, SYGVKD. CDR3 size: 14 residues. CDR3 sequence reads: CAISESRGPYGYTF. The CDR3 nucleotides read TGTGCCATCAGTGAGTCACGGGGGCCCTATGGCTACACCTTC.

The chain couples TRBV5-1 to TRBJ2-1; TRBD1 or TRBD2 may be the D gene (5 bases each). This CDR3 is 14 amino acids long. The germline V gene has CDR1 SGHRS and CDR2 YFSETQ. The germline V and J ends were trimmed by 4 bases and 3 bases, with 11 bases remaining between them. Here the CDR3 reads CASSTRDRYNEQFF. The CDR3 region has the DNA TGCGCCAGCAGCACCAGGGACCGCTACAATGAGCAGTTCTTC.

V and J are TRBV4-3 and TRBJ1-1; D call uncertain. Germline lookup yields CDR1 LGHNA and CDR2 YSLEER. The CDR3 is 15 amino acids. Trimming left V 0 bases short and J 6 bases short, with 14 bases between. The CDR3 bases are TGCGCCAGCAGCCAAGATGTAATCCGGGCCGCTGAAGCTTTCTTT. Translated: CASSQDVIRAAEAFF.

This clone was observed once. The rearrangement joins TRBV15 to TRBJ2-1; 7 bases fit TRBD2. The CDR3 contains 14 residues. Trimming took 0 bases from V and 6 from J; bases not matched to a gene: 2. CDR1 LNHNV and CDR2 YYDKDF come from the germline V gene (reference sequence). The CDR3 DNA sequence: TGTGCCACCAGCAGAGAGGGGAGGGCCAATGAGCAGTTCTTC. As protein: CATSREGRANEQFF. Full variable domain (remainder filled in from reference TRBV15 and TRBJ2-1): DAMVIQNPRYQVTQFGKPVTLSCSQTLNHNVMYWYQQKSSQAPKLLFHYYDKDFNNEADTPDNFQSRRPNTSFCFLDIRSPGLGDTAMYLCATSREGRANEQFFGPGTRLTVL.

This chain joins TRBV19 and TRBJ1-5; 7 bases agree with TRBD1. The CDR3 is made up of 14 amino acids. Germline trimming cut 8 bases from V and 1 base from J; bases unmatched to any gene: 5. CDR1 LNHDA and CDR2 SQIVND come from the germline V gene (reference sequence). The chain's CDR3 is CASGDRRSNQPQHF. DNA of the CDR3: TGTGCCAGTGGGGACAGACGGAGCAATCAGCCCCAGCATTTT.

CDR3 loop: CASSYRGGNTIYF. The DNA of the CDR3 is TGTGCCAGCAGTTATCGTGGTGGAAACACCATATATTTT. The chain uses TRBV6-6 and TRBJ1-3, with D uncertain. The CDR3 covers 13 residues. Germline values: CDR1 MNHNY, CDR2 SVGAGI (reference sequence). V lost 3 bases, J lost 3 bases, and 6 bases lay in between.

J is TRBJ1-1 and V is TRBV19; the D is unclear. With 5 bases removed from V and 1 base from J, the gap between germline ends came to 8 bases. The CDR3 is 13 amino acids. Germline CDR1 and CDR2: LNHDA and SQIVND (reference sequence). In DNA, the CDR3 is TGTGCCAGTAGTCCCCAGCGGAACACTGAAGCTTTCTTT. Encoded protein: CASSPQRNTEAFF.

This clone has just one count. CDR3 DNA: TGTGCCAGCAGTTACGGGGTCTCTGGGGCCAACGTCCTGACTTTC. This translates into CASSYGVSGANVLTF. V gene TRBV6-5 combines with J gene TRBJ2-6; D ambiguous. Germline loops: CDR1 MNHEY, CDR2 SVGAGI. The CDR3 consists of 15 residues. Between the trimmed V and J ends, which lost 2 bases and 0 bases, there was a span of 5 bases.